This T cell receptor beta chain stems from a study of PD-1 blockade in classical Hodgkin lymphoma. Indicated time point: cycle 4 day 1 (C4D1), after six to seven weeks of nivolumab. All patients experienced relapse after autologous stem cell transplantation, and brentuximab vedotin exposure was variable. TCRdb's copy holds only in-frame clones and misses some; the assay was immunoSEQ multiplex PCR. The sample contains tens of thousands of clones, roughly 70% of which appear only once. Germline CDR1 SGHAT, CDR2 FQNNGV. The length of the CDR3 is 16 residues. Trimming stripped 5 bases from V and 0 bases from J, with 14 bases between.

The TCR comes from a human donor with classical Hodgkin lymphoma. This chain links TRBV11-2 with TRBJ2-4, with D maybe TRBD2 (6 bases). The specimen was peripheral blood mononuclear cells (PBMCs), collected before the fourth cycle of nivolumab. CDR3 residues: CASSQDRGLAKNIQYF. The CDR3 DNA reads TGTGCCAGCAGCCAGGACCGGGGACTAGCCAAAAACATTCAGTACTTC. Complete variable domain (other parts from reference TRBV11-2 and TRBJ2-4): EAGVAQSPRYKIIEKRQSVAFWCNPISGHATLYWYQQILGQGPKLLIQFQNNGVVDDSQLPKDRFSAERLKGVDSTLKIQPAKLEDSAVYLCASSQDRGLAKNIQYFGAGTRLSVL.